This TCR beta chain is from a study of identical twins. Study observations and caveats: Out-of-frame sharing of TCR alpha in monozygotic twins was underestimated by models. Among out-of-frame alpha sequences shared by twins, low generation probability occurred in excess. Out-of-frame beta sequences exhibited a weaker degree of excess twin sharing.

TCRdb called the 5' RACE reads again in MiXCR, with one record for every CDR3 protein. The repertoire holds under 400,000 distinct CDR3 sequences, about 10% seen once, with about 8.1% in the top ten. Concerning this clonotype: Its target is not known.

This sequence was found in a woman aged 45 to 65 in good health. Sequencing used naive T cells sorted from blood.

CDR3 in DNA: TGTGCCAGCAGTTTCAGGGGGCTGAGAGAGACCCAGTACTTC. It encodes CASSFRGLRETQYF. This sequence joins TRBV28 and TRBJ2-5, with TRBD1 matching 8 bases. The CDR3 extends over 14 amino acids. Trimming took 3 bases from V and 4 from J; bases not matched to a gene: 4. Germline CDR1 reads MDHEN; CDR2 reads SYDVKM.